A single sample is the source of the 29 T cell receptor beta chains below, sequenced in a study of blood T cell repertoires in COVID-19. Libraries were prepared by immunoSEQ multiplex PCR; TCRdb keeps only in-frame clonotypes and omits some of them. The sample records around 220,000 clones, 90% being singletons. Material: PBMCs or T cells enriched from blood (not recorded which). These receptor sequences come from a man aged 25-45 years who had been exposed to COVID-19.

This rearrangement joins TRBV6-1 to TRBJ1-4; D unclear. V was cut by 2 bases and J by 5 bases, with 9 bases left in between. This CDR3 is built from 14 residues. Germline V gene sequence: CDR1 MNHNS, CDR2 SASEGT. The chain's CDR3 is CASSENSENEKLFF. Written as DNA, the CDR3 is TGTGCCAGCAGTGAAAACAGTGAGAATGAAAAACTGTTTTTT.

V and J are TRBV4-1 and TRBJ1-5; 7 bases align to TRBD1. The V and J ends lost 5 bases and 3 bases, in that order; junction bases with no gene match: 10. The CDR3 covers 16 residues. Germline CDR1 is MGHRA and CDR2 is YSYEKL. The CDR3 bases are TGCGCCAGCAGCTTAACATCCGGGACAGCCAATCAGCCCCAGCATTTT. Translated: CASSLTSGTANQPQHF.

The chain combines TRBV2 with TRBJ1-6, with TRBD1 as a possible D gene (5 bases). CDR3 length: 15 amino acids. The V end lost 6 bases, the J end lost 4 bases, and 13 bases lay between the germline ends. Germline-derived CDR1 and CDR2 are SNHLY and FYNNEI. The CDR3 loop reads CASSIFGQYNSPLHF. The DNA of the CDR3 is TGTGCCAGCAGCATTTTCGGACAATATAATTCACCCCTCCACTTT.

The chain recombines TRBV5-1 with TRBJ2-5, with 9 bases that match TRBD2. The CDR3 extends over 15 amino acids. Looked up from germline, CDR1 is SGHRS and CDR2 is YFSETQ. Trimming cost V 5 bases and J 5 bases; bases outside gene matches: 10. The CDR3 DNA follows: TGCGCCAGCAGTTCCGGCGGGGGGGCAGGGGAGACCCAGTACTTC. It encodes CASSSGGGAGETQYF.

In this sample, this clone turned up a few times. The chain couples TRBV30 to TRBJ2-7, with D unresolved. This CDR3 is built from 12 residues. The V end lost 2 bases, the J end lost 5 bases, and 10 bases lay between the germline ends. Germline assignment: CDR1 GTSNPN and CDR2 SVGIG (reference sequence). CDR3 nucleotide sequence: TGTGCCTGGAGTTTGATGGGCCACGAGCAGTACTTC. This sequence encodes CAWSLMGHEQYF.

For this clone: Different DNA sequences within this sample yield the same CDR3. The chain uses TRBV29-1 and TRBJ1-1; the D gene is possibly TRBD1 (6 bases). Trimming stripped 4 bases from V and 1 base from J, with 10 bases between. CDR3 length: 13 amino acids. Germline loops: CDR1 SQVTM, CDR2 ANQGSEA. CDR3 loop: CSVVTGRNTEAFF. The CDR3 DNA follows: TGCAGCGTTGTGACAGGCCGGAACACTGAAGCTTTCTTT.

The chain has TRBV4-1 and TRBJ2-5, with no clear D. The V end was cut by 0 bases, the J end by 2 bases, with 10 bases between. The CDR3 loop spans 15 amino acids. Germline values: CDR1 MGHRA, CDR2 YSYEKL. CDR3 sequence (DNA): TGCGCCAGCAGCCAAGAGCCGGGTGGACAAGAGACCCAGTACTTC. Amino acids: CASSQEPGGQETQYF.

V is TRBV4-3 and J is TRBJ1-6; maybe TRBD1 (5 bases). The germline V and J ends were trimmed by 1 base and 8 bases, with 18 bases remaining between them. The CDR3 is 17 residues long. Per germline, CDR1 LGHNA and CDR2 YSLEER. The CDR3 DNA reads as TGCGCCAGCAGCCAAGTTAAGGGGATGCAAGATGATTCACCCCTCCACTTT. Its translation is CASSQVKGMQDDSPLHF.

This chain uses TRBV29-1 with TRBJ1-1; D remains ambiguous. The CDR3 is 13 residues long. The V and J ends lost 0 bases and 1 base respectively, with 6 bases between them. CDR1 and CDR2 (germline): SQVTM, ANQGSEA. DNA for the CDR3: TGCAGCGTTGAAGATGGCCCGAACACTGAAGCTTTCTTT. As protein: CSVEDGPNTEAFF.

V and J are TRBV5-4 and TRBJ2-7, with D possibly being TRBD2 (7 bases). CDR3 length equals 13 residues. Germline V lookup: CDR1 SGHNT, CDR2 YYREEE (reference sequence). V gave up 4 bases and J gave up 7 bases, with 15 bases separating them. CDR3 loop: CASSRGAGGEQYF. Here the CDR3 DNA reads TGTGCCAGCAGCCGGGGGGCCGGGGGGGAGCAGTACTTC.

The chain employs TRBV6-2 or TRBV6-3 and TRBJ1-2, with 8 bases lining up with TRBD1. V dropped 4 bases and J dropped 2; count of bases not matched to a gene: 3. The CDR3 is made up of 14 amino acids. CDR1 and CDR2 (germline): MNHEY, SVGEGT. In DNA, the CDR3 is TGTGCCAGCAGTTCAGGGGGCAGGAACTATGGCTACACCTTC. Protein sequence: CASSSGGRNYGYTF.

The rearrangement links TRBV9 to TRBJ1-3, with a tentative D call TRBD1 (6 bases). Trimming pared 6 bases from V and 2 bases from J, leaving 12 bases between. The length of the CDR3 is 14 residues. The germline CDR1 and CDR2 sequences are SGDLS and YYNGEE. The CDR3 nucleotides read TGTGCCAGCAAACCCGGGACAACTGGAAACACCATATATTTT. This translates into CASKPGTTGNTIYF.

This chain joins TRBV6-5 and TRBJ2-6, with D perhaps TRBD1 (6 bases). V was trimmed by 2 bases and J by 2 bases, leaving 10 bases between them. The germline V gene encodes CDR1 MNHEY and CDR2 SVGAGI. This CDR3 region has 16 residues. CDR3: CASSYHEGAGANVLTF. CDR3 in DNA: TGTGCCAGCAGTTACCACGAGGGGGCTGGGGCCAACGTCCTGACTTTC.

The CDR3 loop is CASSSEPGGKTQYF. In nucleotides, the CDR3 is TGTGCCAGCAGCTCAGAACCGGGAGGAAAGACCCAGTACTTC. The V call is TRBV7-9, the J call TRBJ2-5; 7 bases agree with TRBD2. The CDR3 has 14 residues. Trimming at V came to 4 bases and at J to 6 bases, leaving 8 bases not matched to a gene. Germline CDR1 reads SEHNR; CDR2 reads FQNEAQ (reference sequence).

J is TRBJ2-7 and V is TRBV5-1; 12 bases map to TRBD2. With 4 bases clipped from V and 2 bases from J, the junction kept 7 bases outside the gene matches. The CDR3 extends over 16 amino acids. CDR1 and CDR2 (germline): SGHRS, YFSETQ. CDR3 nucleotide sequence: TGCGCCAGCAGCCGGGGACTAGCGGGCCAGACCTACGAGCAGTACTTC. Translating it yields CASSRGLAGQTYEQYF.

This sequence joins TRBV29-1 and TRBJ2-3; 8 bases match TRBD2. CDR3 length: 13 residues. The germline CDR1 and CDR2 sequences are SQVTM and ANQGSEA. The CDR3 spells CTGQRGPGDTQYF. In nucleotides, the CDR3 is TGCACGGGGCAGCGGGGGCCGGGGGATACGCAGTATTTT.

CDR3 coding DNA: TGTGCCAGCAAAGGAGGGGGGGCCTACGAGCAGTACTTC. Its translation is CASKGGGAYEQYF. The V call is TRBV2, the J call TRBJ2-7; D may be TRBD2 (7 bases). Between the trimmed V and J ends, which lost 7 bases and 2 bases, there was a span of 12 bases. CDR3 length equals 13 residues. Germline V gene sequence: CDR1 SNHLY, CDR2 FYNNEI.

The V call is TRBV4-1, the J call TRBJ2-3; 9 bases map to TRBD2. From germline, CDR1 is MGHRA and CDR2 YSYEKL. V lost 1 base and J lost 3; bases outside the gene matches: 5. CDR3 length: 16 residues. CDR3: CASSQVGTSRTDTQYF. CDR3 in DNA: TGCGCCAGCAGCCAAGTAGGGACTAGCAGGACAGATACGCAGTATTTT.

The CDR3 loop is CASSETSYEQYF. CDR3 coding DNA: TGTGCCAGCAGTGAGACTTCCTACGAGCAGTACTTC. The chain carries TRBV2 and TRBJ2-7; D call uncertain. V lost 3 bases and J 1 base, leaving 4 bases between the germline ends. Per germline, CDR1 SNHLY and CDR2 FYNNEI. This CDR3 is 12 amino acids long.

The genes are TRBV11-2 and TRBJ2-2; TRBD1 aligns across 11 bases. This CDR3 has 16 residues. With 0 bases clipped from V and 7 bases from J, the junction kept 4 bases outside the gene matches. The germline gives CDR1 SGHAT, CDR2 FQNNGV. CDR3 in DNA: TGTGCCAGCAGCTTAGACCGGGACAGGGGGATCGGGGAGCTGTTTTTT. This gives the protein CASSLDRDRGIGELFF.

The gene calls are TRBV5-1 and TRBJ2-3; 15 bases map to TRBD2. Unmatched junction bases numbered 5, after V lost 3 bases and J lost 0 bases. CDR1 is SGHRS, CDR2 YFSETQ, per germline. The CDR3 consists of 18 residues. The CDR3 protein is CASSYGLAGGLSTDTQYF. The CDR3 DNA reads as TGCGCCAGCAGCTATGGACTAGCGGGGGGGCTGAGCACAGATACGCAGTATTTT. The entire variable domain, with the rest obtained from reference TRBV5-1 and TRBJ2-3, is as follows: KAGVTQTPRYLIKTRGQQVTLSCSPISGHRSVSWYQQTPGQGLQFLFEYFSETQRNKGNFPGRFSGRQFSNSRSEMNVSTLELGDSALYLCASSYGLAGGLSTDTQYFGPGTRLTVL.

The V and J genes are TRBV19 and TRBJ1-6, with D possibly TRBD1 on 6 matching bases. Trimming took 3 bases from V and 6 from J, leaving 12 bases between them. Germline assignment: CDR1 LNHDA and CDR2 SQIVND (reference sequence). The CDR3 totals 15 residues. CDR3 region: CASSMSQGSNSPLHF. The CDR3 nucleotides read TGTGCCAGTAGTATGTCCCAGGGGAGTAATTCACCCCTCCACTTT.

The chain couples TRBV11-2 to TRBJ2-1; 8 bases map to TRBD2. The V segment lost 1 base and the J segment 16 bases; nucleotides outside the gene matches: 3. Germline values: CDR1 SGHAT, CDR2 FQNNGV. The CDR3 covers 11 residues. This CDR3 reads CASSLGAGEFF. The CDR3 coding sequence is TGTGCCAGCAGCTTAGGAGCGGGGGAATTCTTC. The variable domain in full, completed from reference TRBV11-2 and TRBJ2-1, reads EAGVAQSPRYKIIEKRQSVAFWCNPISGHATLYWYQQILGQGPKLLIQFQNNGVVDDSQLPKDRFSAERLKGVDSTLKIQPAKLEDSAVYLCASSLGAGEFFGPGTRLTVL.

The chain recombines TRBV11-2 with TRBJ2-1; the match to TRBD2 covers 8 bases. Germline loops: CDR1 SGHAT, CDR2 FQNNGV. CDR3 length: 13 amino acids. Trimming at V came to 5 bases and at J to 8 bases, leaving 5 bases not matched to a gene. The CDR3 DNA sequence: TGTGCCAGCAGCGGACTAGCTATCGATGAGCAGTTCTTC. As protein: CASSGLAIDEQFF. Filled out from reference TRBV11-2 and TRBJ2-1, the complete variable domain reads EAGVAQSPRYKIIEKRQSVAFWCNPISGHATLYWYQQILGQGPKLLIQFQNNGVVDDSQLPKDRFSAERLKGVDSTLKIQPAKLEDSAVYLCASSGLAIDEQFFGPGTRLTVL.

The genes are TRBV5-1 and TRBJ2-7; 8 bases agree with TRBD2. CDR1 and CDR2 (germline): SGHRS, YFSETQ. Germline trimming cut 4 bases from V and 9 bases from J; bases unmatched to any gene: 15. CDR3 length: 15 amino acids. The CDR3 spells CASSKEPGLESGQYF. The CDR3 DNA reads TGCGCCAGCAGCAAAGAGCCGGGACTAGAGTCGGGGCAGTACTTC. Full variable domain (rest looked up from reference TRBV5-1 and TRBJ2-7): KAGVTQTPRYLIKTRGQQVTLSCSPISGHRSVSWYQQTPGQGLQFLFEYFSETQRNKGNFPGRFSGRQFSNSRSEMNVSTLELGDSALYLCASSKEPGLESGQYFGPGTRLTVT.

The rearrangement uses TRBV5-1 and TRBJ2-3; 7 bases line up with TRBD2. CDR1 is SGHRS and CDR2 is YFSETQ in the germline V gene. The CDR3 runs 20 residues. Trimming at V came to 3 bases and at J to 0 bases, leaving 19 bases not matched to a gene. CDR3 region: CASSYQSGVSSSLSTDTQYF. CDR3 DNA: TGCGCCAGCAGCTACCAGAGCGGGGTGTCTTCCTCCCTTAGCACAGATACGCAGTATTTT.

The chain links TRBV2 to TRBJ2-1; 14 positions agree with TRBD2. CDR1 is SNHLY, CDR2 FYNNEI, per germline. This CDR3 comprises 16 residues. V dropped 6 bases and J dropped 5; count of bases not matched to a gene: 6. The CDR3 spells CASRPTSGGAHNEQFF. DNA for the CDR3: TGTGCCAGCAGACCGACTAGCGGGGGGGCTCACAATGAGCAGTTCTTC. Looking up the rest from reference TRBV2 and TRBJ2-1 gives the full variable domain: EPEVTQTPSHQVTQMGQEVILRCVPISNHLYFYWYRQILGQKVEFLVSFYNNEISEKSEIFDDQFSVERPDGSNFTLKIRSTKLEDSAMYFCASRPTSGGAHNEQFFGPGTRLTVL.

V gene TRBV5-1 combines with J gene TRBJ2-3; 8 nucleotides agree with TRBD1. Germline V lookup: CDR1 SGHRS, CDR2 YFSETQ. CDR3 length: 15 amino acids. V lost 3 bases, J lost 0 bases, and 3 bases stayed unmatched. The CDR3: CASSSQGASTDTQYF. The CDR3 DNA reads TGCGCCAGCAGCTCCCAGGGGGCTAGCACAGATACGCAGTATTTT. Drawing the rest from reference TRBV5-1 and TRBJ2-3, the complete variable domain is KAGVTQTPRYLIKTRGQQVTLSCSPISGHRSVSWYQQTPGQGLQFLFEYFSETQRNKGNFPGRFSGRQFSNSRSEMNVSTLELGDSALYLCASSSQGASTDTQYFGPGTRLTVL.

The rearrangement joins TRBV5-1 to TRBJ2-7; 10 bases fit TRBD2. J was trimmed by 3 bases and V by 4 bases; bases with no gene match: 10. Germline CDR1 reads SGHRS; CDR2 reads YFSETQ. The CDR3 extends over 16 amino acids. The CDR3 coding sequence is TGCGCCAGCAGCCGGGACATAGCGGGAGGTGGCTACGAGCAGTACTTC. This translates into CASSRDIAGGGYEQYF.